This TCR beta chain was captured by sequencing in a study of T cells after yellow fever vaccination. CDR1 and CDR2 from the germline V gene are SGHDN and FVKESK. Trimming stripped 3 bases from V and 11 bases from J, with 8 bases between. The CDR3 is made up of 12 amino acids. Study observations and caveats: The secondary T-cell response peaked on day 5, not day 15, but was weaker.

TCRdb re-derived calls from the 5' RACE reads in MiXCR, one entry per CDR3 protein. The sample has roughly 350,000 distinct CDR3 sequences; roughly 3.9% are singletons. On this clonotype itself: The antigen remains undetermined.

This rearrangement joins TRBV14 to TRBJ1-6; tentative D call: TRBD1 (5 bases). The receptor was derived from a man between 18 and 35 years old who received the YFV17D yellow fever vaccine. Material: PBMCs, obtained 5 days after the yellow fever booster vaccination. CDR3 residues: CASSQGVAPLHF. DNA for the CDR3: TGTGCCAGCAGCCAGGGGGTTGCACCCCTCCACTTT. Supplemented by reference TRBV14 and TRBJ1-6, the full variable domain reads EAGVTQFPSHSVIEKGQTVTLRCDPISGHDNLYWYRRVMGKEIKFLLHFVKESKQDESGMPNNRFLAERTGGTYSTLKVQPAELEDSGVYFCASSQGVAPLHFGNGTRLTVT.